A single sample gave rise to the 17 T cell receptor beta chains below, sequenced in a study of cytomegalovirus exposure and HLA in healthy donors. This PCR relied on a set of 60 Vbeta primers and 13 Jbeta primers. Sequencing used immunoSEQ multiplex PCR; TCRdb keeps in-frame clones, though not all of them. Seen here are some 150,000 clones, about 82% observed once, and the top ten hold less than 2%. The material sequenced was PBMCs. The origin of the receptors is a female donor in good health and CMV-seropositive.

The chain couples TRBV4-1 to TRBJ1-4; perhaps TRBD1 as D (6 bases). Germline CDR1 and CDR2: MGHRA and YSYEKL. CDR3 length: 16 amino acids. V lost 4 bases, J lost 5 bases, and 17 bases lay in between. This CDR3 reads CASSLVFRGKNEKLFF. CDR3 DNA: TGCGCCAGCAGCCTAGTATTTAGGGGGAAGAATGAAAAACTGTTTTTT.

This clone was observed once. The CDR3: CASSLSQAQQGTYGYTF. In DNA form, the CDR3 reads TGTGCCAGCAGTTTATCGCAGGCCCAACAGGGGACCTATGGCTACACCTTC. The chain uses TRBV27 and TRBJ1-2; TRBD1 aligns across 7 bases. Germline V gives CDR1 MNHEY, CDR2 SMNVEV (reference sequence). The CDR3 runs to 17 residues. V gave up 0 bases and J gave up 4 bases; unmatched junction bases: 11.

This chain links TRBV5-1 with TRBJ1-5; no clear D gene. Trimming shortened V by 10 bases and J by 9 bases, and 11 bases separated the two germline ends. Germline CDR1 SGHRS, CDR2 YFSETQ. There are 10 residues in the CDR3. CDR3 nucleotide sequence: TGCGCCCCCATACGAGTGCCCCAGCATTTT. Encoded protein: CAPIRVPQHF.

This clone was seen just once. This chain links TRBV7-9 with TRBJ2-1; tentative D call: TRBD2 (6 bases). The CDR3 contains 13 residues. V lost 10 bases and J 0 bases, leaving 10 bases between the germline ends. Germline CDR1 is SEHNR and CDR2 is FQNEAQ (reference sequence). CDR3 amino acids: CATEGSSYNEQFF. CDR3 nucleotides: TGTGCCACGGAGGGGAGCTCCTACAATGAGCAGTTCTTC.

The chain couples TRBV2 to TRBJ2-1; no clear D. V dropped 4 bases and J dropped 7 bases, with 5 bases sitting between them. Germline V lookup: CDR1 SNHLY, CDR2 FYNNEI. The CDR3 sequence is 11 residues long. The CDR3 is CASSGQNEQFF. CDR3 nucleotide sequence: TGTGCCAGCAGTGGCCAGAATGAGCAGTTCTTC.

J is TRBJ1-2 and V is TRBV6-1, with D unresolved. V was pared by 2 bases and J by 6 bases, with 10 bases between. The germline CDR1 and CDR2 sequences are MNHNS and SASEGT. This CDR3 contains 13 residues. The CDR3 nucleotides read TGTGCCAGCAGTGAATGGGGAGGTCATGGCTACACCTTC. Translating gives CASSEWGGHGYTF.

This clone was counted a single time. CDR3 loop: CASSESTGTDTQYF. For the CDR3, the DNA is TGCGCCAGCAGTGAGTCGACGGGGACAGATACGCAGTATTTT. The genes are TRBV10-1 and TRBJ2-3, with D possibly TRBD2 on 5 matching bases. V was cut by 0 bases and J by 3 bases, with 7 bases left in between. Per germline, CDR1 WNHNN and CDR2 SYGVQD (reference sequence). This CDR3 has 14 residues.

The chain links TRBV6-1 to TRBJ2-5; 7 positions match TRBD1. The J call may be incorrect, as the DNA end agrees better with TRBJ2-7. The germline gives CDR1 MNHNS, CDR2 SASEGT. CDR3 size: 13 residues. The CDR3 nucleotides read TGTGCCAGCCTAACGACAGGGCACTACGAGCAGTACTTC. Translation gives CASLTTGHYEQYF.

This clone was seen once. The CDR3 DNA follows: TGTGCCAGCAGCCTGGGGCAGGGTCGCCCAGATACGCAGTATTTT. Encoded protein: CASSLGQGRPDTQYF. This rearrangement joins TRBV7-9 to TRBJ2-3; D is perhaps TRBD1 (5 bases). Between the trimmed V and J ends, which lost 5 bases and 4 bases, there was a span of 16 bases. The germline gives CDR1 SEHNR, CDR2 FQNEAQ (reference sequence). This CDR3 has 15 amino acids.

The chain joins TRBV7-8 to TRBJ2-7; 8 nucleotides line up with TRBD2. V dropped 5 bases and J dropped 3; count of bases not matched to a gene: 6. Per the germline V gene, CDR1 is SGHVS and CDR2 is FQNEAQ. The CDR3 extends over 14 amino acids. DNA of the CDR3: TGTGCCAGCAGCCCTGGGCGGGGGGACTACGAGCAGTACTTC. This gives the protein CASSPGRGDYEQYF.

This chain connects TRBV29-1 to TRBJ1-6, with TRBD1 matching over 11 bases. CDR3 length: 13 residues. CDR1 and CDR2 (germline): SQVTM, ANQGSEA. Unmatched junction bases numbered 4, after V lost 6 bases and J lost 9 bases. Here the CDR3 reads CSVGQGVGSPLHF. CDR3 bases: TGCAGCGTGGGACAGGGGGTAGGTTCACCCCTCCACTTT.

On this clone itself: This same CDR3 is encoded by further DNA sequences in the sample. The chain uses TRBV5-4 and TRBJ2-1; TRBD2 agrees at 12 bases. The trim removed 4 bases at V and 4 bases at J, leaving 3 bases unmatched. This CDR3 comprises 15 residues. Germline CDR1 is SGHNT and CDR2 is YYREEE (reference sequence). This CDR3 reads CASSLTSGSYNEQFF. The CDR3 DNA reads TGTGCCAGCAGCCTGACTAGCGGGAGTTACAATGAGCAGTTCTTC.

The V gene is TRBV5-6, the J gene TRBJ2-1; D gene ambiguous. Germline CDR1 SGHDT, CDR2 YYEEEE. Between the trimmed V and J ends, which lost 1 base and 4 bases, there was a span of 3 bases. There are 12 residues in the CDR3. The CDR3 DNA reads as TGTGCCAGCAGCTTGCAGTACAATGAGCAGTTCTTC. As protein: CASSLQYNEQFF. Complete variable domain (other parts from reference TRBV5-6 and TRBJ2-1): DAGVTQSPTHLIKTRGQQVTLRCSPKSGHDTVSWYQQALGQGPQFIFQYYEEEERQRGNFPDRFSGHQFPNYSSELNVNALLLGDSALYLCASSLQYNEQFFGPGTRLTVL.

The rearrangement links TRBV9 to TRBJ1-1; 7 bases are a match to TRBD1. After removal of 4 bases from V and 8 bases from J, the junction contained 11 bases not matched to a gene. Per the germline V gene, CDR1 is SGDLS and CDR2 is YYNGEE. The CDR3 loop spans 14 amino acids. Here the CDR3 DNA reads TGTGCCAGCAGCCCAGGGGGAGTGGGGGCCGAAGCTTTCTTT. It translates to CASSPGGVGAEAFF.

Points on this clone: The sample contains more than one DNA sequence encoding this CDR3. The V call is TRBV15, the J call TRBJ2-2, with D uncertain. CDR3 length: 13 amino acids. V was clipped by 0 bases and J by 5 bases, with 4 bases between them. Germline values: CDR1 LNHNV, CDR2 YYDKDF (reference sequence). The CDR3 reads CATSRDRTGELFF. Written as DNA, the CDR3 is TGTGCCACCAGCAGAGATAGAACCGGGGAGCTGTTTTTT.

V usage is TRBV15 and J usage is TRBJ1-3; 7 bases align to TRBD1. Germline assignment: CDR1 LNHNV and CDR2 YYDKDF (reference sequence). CDR3 size: 15 residues. V was pared by 0 bases and J by 2 bases, with 1 base of the junction left unmatched. The CDR3 here is CATSRDRGPGNTIYF. Here the CDR3 DNA reads TGTGCCACCAGCAGAGATAGGGGGCCTGGAAACACCATATATTTT.

The chain uses TRBV18 and TRBJ1-6, with TRBD1 matching over 7 bases. This CDR3 region has 15 residues. V was pared by 1 base and J by 8 bases, with 5 bases of the junction left unmatched. Germline V gives CDR1 KGHSH, CDR2 LQKENI. DNA for the CDR3: TGTGCCAGCTCACCACGACAGGGTAGGGATTCACCCCTCCACTTT. This codes for CASSPRQGRDSPLHF.